The clone carrying this T cell receptor beta chain was seen at least ten times. The investigators amplified TCR beta CDR3 regions from RNA transcripts. During a first-round RT-PCR of the TCR CDR3, the HTBI primer set was used. TCRdb itself ran the multiplex PCR reads through MiXCR, one entry per CDR3 protein. Among fewer than 550,000 distinct CDR3 sequences, roughly 24% were seen once, and the ten largest hold around 11%. Individuals with ophthalmopathy presented a Clinical Activity Score of at least 3, a NOSPECS grade of at least 4 and a duration under 3 months. Patients with uncontrolled infections, other autoimmune diseases, pregnancy or lactation were excluded. The authors took PBMCs from 7.5 to 10 ml fresh peripheral blood. This sample is drawn from a study of T cells in Graves' hyperthyroidism and ophthalmopathy. CDR3 size: 11 residues. Per the germline V gene, CDR1 is LNHNV and CDR2 is YYDKDF (reference sequence). Trimming took 4 bases from V and 10 from J, leaving 10 bases between them.

V is TRBV15 and J is TRBJ1-1; possible D gene TRBD1, 5 bases. Sequenced: blood. This receptor was taken from a woman younger than 45 with Graves' ophthalmopathy. The CDR3 sequence: CATSMGRGAFF. CDR3 nucleotides: TGTGCCACCAGCATGGGTAGGGGAGCTTTCTTT.